The 21 T cell receptor beta chains below were found in one sample sequenced in a study of control samples from healthy donors and cancer patients. Sequencing was performed with immunoSEQ multiplex PCR; in TCRdb, only in-frame clones are kept and a portion is missing. The repertoire includes about 100,000 clones, approximately 84% of them detected once, and over 15% sits in the top ten. The sequenced sample consisted of blood. The receptors here all came from a woman aged 45 to 65 in good health.

V is TRBV12-3 or TRBV12-4 and J is TRBJ2-7; D not certain. The CDR3 sequence is 12 residues long. Trimming took 5 bases from V and 3 from J, leaving 8 bases between them. CDR3 sequence (DNA): TGTGCCAGCAGTCCCACACTCTACGAGCAGTACTTC. Residues: CASSPTLYEQYF.

This rearrangement joins TRBV28 to TRBJ2-1; 8 bases align to TRBD1. Trimming removed 8 bases from V and 8 bases from J; junction bases left unmatched: 8. The CDR3 spans 13 residues. CDR1 and CDR2 (germline): MDHEN, SYDVKM. For the CDR3, the DNA is TGTGCCAGCGTCGGGGGACAGGCATATGAGCAGTTCTTC. As protein: CASVGGQAYEQFF.

The V call is TRBV7-8, the J call TRBJ1-6, with D maybe TRBD1 (5 bases). The V and J ends lost 9 bases and 7 bases respectively, with 16 bases between them. CDR3 length equals 14 residues. Germline values: CDR1 SGHVS, CDR2 FQNEAQ. The DNA for the CDR3 is TGTGCCAGTTCCGCAGGGTCCGGGAATTCACCCCTCCACTTT. This sequence encodes CASSAGSGNSPLHF.

This chain joins TRBV7-3 and TRBJ2-7; D is uncertain. V was cut by 5 bases and J by 2 bases, with 10 bases left in between. The CDR3 runs 13 residues. Germline loops: CDR1 SGHTA, CDR2 FQGTGA. CDR3 loop: CASSQFPTYEQYF. CDR3 in DNA: TGTGCCAGCAGCCAGTTCCCCACCTACGAGCAGTACTTC.

This clone appeared a single time. Here the CDR3 DNA reads TGTGCCAGCAGCTTAGAAAACAGGGGCCACGAGCAGTACTTC. Its protein is CASSLENRGHEQYF. The V and J genes are TRBV7-9 and TRBJ2-7; 7 nucleotides line up with TRBD1. Germline values: CDR1 SEHNR, CDR2 FQNEAQ (reference sequence). The J segment lost 5 bases and the V segment lost 1 base, leaving 5 bases of the junction unmatched. The CDR3 has 14 amino acids.

The rearrangement uses TRBV7-9 and TRBJ2-1; 9 bases are shared with TRBD2. V lost 5 bases and J lost 6; bases outside the gene matches: 14. Germline values: CDR1 SEHNR, CDR2 FQNEAQ (reference sequence). The CDR3 totals 17 residues. CDR3 amino acids: CASSRRGAGGLSNEQFF. CDR3 coding DNA: TGTGCCAGCAGCCGCCGTGGAGCGGGAGGCCTCTCCAATGAGCAGTTCTTC.

The V gene is TRBV18, the J gene TRBJ1-5, with D tentatively TRBD1 (6 bases). V was pared by 1 base and J by 5 bases, with 12 bases between. The germline V gene has CDR1 KGHSH and CDR2 LQKENI. The CDR3 has 15 amino acids. CDR3 sequence (DNA): TGTGCCAGCTCACCACAGAGGGGGTGGGATCAGCCCCAGCATTTT. It specifies CASSPQRGWDQPQHF.

This clone was found a few times. The V call is TRBV29-1, the J call TRBJ2-3; maybe TRBD1 (6 bases). The CDR3 sequence is 12 residues long. The V end was cut by 7 bases, the J end by 1 base, with 9 bases between. Germline assignment: CDR1 SQVTM and CDR2 ANQGSEA. The DNA for the CDR3 is TGCAGCGACAGGGTTGGCACAGATACGCAGTATTTT. It is translated as CSDRVGTDTQYF.

The chain links TRBV4-1 to TRBJ2-5, with TRBD1 as a possible D gene (5 bases). V lost 4 bases to trimming and J lost 1 base, with 13 bases between them. This CDR3 contains 15 residues. CDR1 and CDR2 from the germline V gene are MGHRA and YSYEKL. For the CDR3, the DNA is TGCGCCAGCAGCCGACCTCAGGGTTTCCAAGAGACCCAGTACTTC. It encodes CASSRPQGFQETQYF.

The CDR3 sequence: CASDRGASGYEQYV. The CDR3 nucleotides read TGTGCCAGCGATCGAGGGGCCAGCGGTTACGAGCAGTACGTC. The V call is TRBV6-5, the J call TRBJ2-7, with D perhaps TRBD1 or TRBD2 (5 bases each). V lost 8 bases and J lost 4, with 18 bases in between. CDR1 is MNHEY and CDR2 is SVGAGI in the germline V gene. This CDR3 comprises 14 residues.

This chain uses TRBV13 with TRBJ2-2; D ambiguous. CDR3 length: 16 residues. Germline V gives CDR1 PRHDT, CDR2 FYEKMQ (reference sequence). V was trimmed by 4 bases and J by 5 bases, leaving 17 bases between them. The CDR3 loop is CASSSLLGSMTGELFF. In DNA form, the CDR3 reads TGTGCCAGCAGCTCCCTGTTGGGTAGCATGACCGGGGAGCTGTTTTTT.

The J gene is TRBJ2-1, the V gene TRBV5-8; D gene ambiguous. Looked up from germline, CDR1 is SGHTS and CDR2 is YDEGEE. V lost 0 bases, J lost 7 bases, and 11 bases lay in between. This CDR3 region has 14 residues. CDR3 in amino acids: CASSLGTLNNEQFF. The CDR3 nucleotides are TGTGCCAGCAGCTTGGGGACCCTGAATAATGAGCAGTTCTTC.

The chain carries TRBV11-2 and TRBJ1-5; D not resolved. Deletions cut 1 base from V and 9 bases from J, with 10 bases between. Germline V gives CDR1 SGHAT, CDR2 FQNNGV. The CDR3 sequence is 13 residues long. As DNA, the CDR3 is TGTGCCAGCAGCTTAGCTAATAATGCGCCCCAGCATTTT. Its protein product is CASSLANNAPQHF.

V is TRBV19 and J is TRBJ1-4; 7 bases match TRBD1. The V gene end was trimmed by 10 bases and the J gene end by 4 bases; junction bases not matched to a gene: 9. The CDR3 is made up of 14 amino acids. Germline V gene sequence: CDR1 LNHDA, CDR2 SQIVND (reference sequence). Here the CDR3 reads CATTRQGINEKLFF. In DNA, the CDR3 is TGTGCCACCACCCGACAGGGCATTAATGAAAAACTGTTTTTT.

This chain links TRBV5-6 with TRBJ2-1, with 13 bases aligning to TRBD2. After removal of 0 bases from V and 9 bases from J, the junction contained 9 bases not matched to a gene. CDR1 is SGHDT, CDR2 YYEEEE, per germline. This CDR3 is 17 amino acids long. The CDR3 sequence is CASSLAGLAGVTGEQFF. The CDR3 DNA is TGTGCCAGCAGCTTGGCAGGACTAGCGGGAGTGACGGGTGAGCAGTTCTTC.

This chain joins TRBV2 and TRBJ2-2; the match to TRBD1 covers 8 bases. This CDR3 has 18 residues. Germline V gene data show CDR1 as SNHLY and CDR2 as FYNNEI. Trimming removed 0 bases from V and 5 bases from J; junction bases left unmatched: 11. The CDR3 region is CASSEALYGQGGTGELFF. Written as DNA, the CDR3 is TGTGCCAGCAGTGAAGCCCTTTACGGACAGGGAGGAACCGGGGAGCTGTTTTTT.

The rearrangement uses TRBV5-5 and TRBJ2-7; a weak D match, TRBD2 (5 bases). The CDR3 has 14 amino acids. The ends were cut back, 7 bases at V and 3 bases at J, with 17 bases in the middle. The germline V gene encodes CDR1 SGHKS and CDR2 YYEKEE (reference sequence). For the CDR3, the DNA is TGTGCCAGCTCCCTCGAGGACTTGGGCTACGAGCAGTACTTC. Its protein product is CASSLEDLGYEQYF.

This CDR3 reads CASSQDRTSTGELFF. As DNA, the CDR3 is TGTGCCAGCAGCCAAGACCGGACGAGCACCGGGGAGCTGTTTTTT. J is TRBJ2-2 and V is TRBV4-2; D unresolved. This CDR3 has 15 amino acids. The V and J ends lost 0 bases and 4 bases respectively, with 9 bases between them. CDR1 is LGHNA and CDR2 is YNFKEQ in the germline V gene.

CDR3 in amino acids: CASSLKYGYTF. Here the CDR3 DNA reads TGTGCCAGCAGTCTCAAGTATGGCTACACCTTC. The chain links TRBV2 to TRBJ1-2; D is ambiguous. From germline, CDR1 is SNHLY and CDR2 FYNNEI. The CDR3 length is 11 residues. Deletions cut 5 bases from V and 5 bases from J, with 6 bases between.

The rearrangement uses TRBV3-1 (or the pseudogene TRBV3-2) and TRBJ2-1, with D perhaps being TRBD1 or TRBD2 (5 bases each). V was shortened by 5 bases and J by 3 bases, with 5 bases between the two germline ends. The V gene's germline CDR1 is LGHDT and CDR2 YNNKEL (reference sequence). This CDR3 is 12 amino acids long. CDR3 in amino acids: CASSGGYNEQFF. The CDR3 DNA reads as TGTGCCAGCAGCGGGGGCTACAATGAGCAGTTCTTC.

Only one count was recorded for this clone. The rearrangement joins TRBV11-2 to TRBJ2-3; no reliable D call. With 5 bases removed from V and 3 bases from J, the gap between germline ends came to 9 bases. Germline V gene lookup returns CDR1 SGHAT and CDR2 FQNNGV. The CDR3 has 13 residues. The CDR3 DNA reads TGTGCCAGCAGCCACTATGATACAGATACGCAGTATTTT. Protein sequence: CASSHYDTDTQYF.